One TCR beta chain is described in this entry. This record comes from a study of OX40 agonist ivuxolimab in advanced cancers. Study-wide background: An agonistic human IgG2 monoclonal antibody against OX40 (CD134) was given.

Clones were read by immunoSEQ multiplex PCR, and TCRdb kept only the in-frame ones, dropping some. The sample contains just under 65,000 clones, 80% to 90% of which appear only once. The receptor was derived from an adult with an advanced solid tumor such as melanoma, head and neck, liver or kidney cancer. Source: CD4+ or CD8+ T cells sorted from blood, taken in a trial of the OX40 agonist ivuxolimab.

The DNA for the CDR3 is TGTGCCAGCAGCTCCAGAGGGCTAGAGACCCAGTACTTC. Its translation is CASSSRGLETQYF. The chain employs TRBV5-5 and TRBJ2-5; possibly TRBD2 for D (5 bases). Trimming took 3 bases from V and 4 from J, leaving 10 bases between them. Germline-derived CDR1 and CDR2 are SGHKS and YYEKEE (reference sequence). The CDR3 loop spans 13 amino acids.